Detailed here is one T cell receptor (beta chain). Its antigen is unknown. This specimen belongs to a study of shared clonotypes between healthy human individuals. This table comes from immunoSEQ multiplex PCR, and its TCRdb copy is limited to in-frame clones, with some not included. The table has roughly 410,000 clones, just over 95% seen once. The CDR3 totals 16 residues. Germline-derived CDR1 and CDR2 are MGHDK and SYGVNS. Unmatched junction bases numbered 0, after V lost 1 base and J lost 0 bases. Study observations and caveats: Among donors, sharing of clonotypes was expected to be affected by sequencing depth.

The gene calls are TRBV25-1 and TRBJ2-1, with TRBD2 matching over 10 bases. This sequence originates from a young man in good health. Sequencing was carried out using memory CD8+ T cells sorted from blood. Subset given: CD45RO+ cells pooled with CCR7-negative TemRA cells. CDR3 sequence reads: CASSESSGSSYNEQFF. The DNA of the CDR3 is TGTGCCAGCAGTGAATCTAGCGGGAGCTCCTACAATGAGCAGTTCTTC.